A selection of T cell receptor beta chains follows, all from one sample in a study of cytomegalovirus exposure and HLA in healthy donors. The table came from immunoSEQ multiplex PCR; TCRdb's copy has only in-frame clones and leaves some out. Of some 120,000 clones in the sample, around 80% were seen once. Sequenced material: PBMCs. These receptors all come from a man aged 25 to 45 in good health and CMV-seropositive. CDR3s include the opening cysteine and the closing phenylalanine or tryptophan. D genes are given only for firm matches. Only some rows state a clone size, as once, few, many or a class for expanded clones.

>TRBV11-2|NA|NA|TRBJ2-1
CASSLAWGRKDEQFF
TGTGCCAGCAGCTTAGCGTGGGGGCGCAAGGATGAGCAGTTCTTC
>TRBV4-3|NA|TRBD2|TRBJ2-6
CASSQGEGSGANVLTF
TGCGCCAGCAGCCAGGGGGAGGGGTCCGGGGCCAACGTCCTGACTTTC
>TRBV6-5|NA|TRBD2|TRBJ2-2
CATSGVGGAGELFF
TGTGCCACCTCGGGAGTCGGGGGGGCCGGGGAGCTGTTTTTT
>TRBV18|NA|TRBD1|TRBJ1-1
CASSPPGQIPEAFF
TGTGCCAGCTCACCACCGGGACAGATCCCTGAAGCTTTCTTT
>TRBV5-6|once|NA|TRBJ2-5
CASSLGLAQETQYF
TGTGCCAGCAGCTTGGGGCTAGCACAAGAGACCCAGTACTTC
>TRBV5-1|NA|NA|TRBJ1-1
CASSREGPEAFF
TGCGCCAGCAGCCGGGAGGGCCCTGAAGCTTTCTTT
>TRBV7-6|NA|NA|TRBJ2-7
CASSLAGGRDYEQYF
TGTGCCAGCAGCTTAGCTGGGGGCAGGGATTACGAGCAGTACTTC
>TRBV2|NA|TRBD2|TRBJ2-1
CASSATSGVNEQFF
TGTGCCAGCAGTGCAACTAGCGGGGTTAATGAGCAGTTCTTC
>TRBV11-2|NA|NA|TRBJ2-3
CASSFAGQTGTHYTDTQYF
TGTGCCAGCAGCTTCGCGGGCCAAACAGGGACGCATTACACAGATACGCAGTATTTT
>TRBV19|NA|NA|TRBJ1-1
CASSMRTGNTEAFF
TGTGCCAGTAGTATGCGCACCGGGAACACTGAAGCTTTCTTT
>TRBV7-8|once|TRBD1|TRBJ1-6
CASSLDRGRGRSPLHF
TGTGCCAGCAGCTTAGATAGGGGGCGAGGTAGATCACCCCTCCACTTT
>TRBV7-2|few|NA|TRBJ2-5
CASSPGLETQYF
TGTGCCAGCAGCCCCGGACTTGAGACCCAGTACTTC
>TRBV27|NA|TRBD2|TRBJ2-1
CASSLAGAIPFVHNEQFF
TGTGCCAGCAGCTTAGCGGGGGCAATCCCCTTCGTCCACAATGAGCAGTTCTTC
>TRBV10-3|NA|TRBD1|TRBJ2-7
CAISEEGQGAYEQYF
TGTGCCATCAGTGAGGAGGGACAGGGGGCCTACGAGCAGTACTTC
>TRBV7-9|NA|NA|TRBJ1-6
CASSLASQGYNSPLHF
TGTGCCAGCAGCTTAGCGTCCCAGGGCTATAATTCACCCCTCCACTTT
>TRBV9|NA|NA|TRBJ1-2
CASSVGRDEGYTF
TGTGCCAGCAGCGTGGGCAGGGATGAAGGCTACACCTTC
>TRBV28|many|NA|TRBJ2-2
CASSLPGYTGELFF
TGTGCCAGCAGTTTACCGGGATACACCGGGGAGCTGTTTTTT
>TRBV5-6|once|TRBD1|TRBJ2-7
CASSSQGGYEQYF
TGTGCCAGCAGCTCACAGGGGGGCTACGAGCAGTACTTC
>TRBV2|NA|TRBD1|TRBJ2-1
CASSTGDGQFF
TGTGCCAGCAGTACAGGGGACGGGCAGTTCTTC
>TRBV5-1|once|NA|TRBJ2-2
CASSLELADTGELFF
TGCGCCAGCAGCTTGGAACTAGCAGACACCGGGGAGCTGTTTTTT
>TRBV19|few|NA|TRBJ1-4
CASGPGSWSEKLFF
TGTGCCAGTGGCCCGGGTAGTTGGAGTGAAAAACTGTTTTTT
>TRBV5-6|few|NA|TRBJ1-5
CASSLRGAGNQPQHF
TGTGCCAGCAGCTTGCGGGGGGCGGGCAATCAGCCCCAGCATTTT